The 17 T cell receptor beta chains below come from one sample, sequenced in a study of T cell responses to AZD1222 COVID-19 vaccine. The repertoire was sequenced with immunoSEQ multiplex PCR; TCRdb's copy has only in-frame clones and lacks some. The sample includes tens of thousands of clones, about 93% seen only once; the top ten take 8.1%. The input for sequencing was peripheral blood, taken on day 0 of AZD1222 vaccination. The receptor source for this set is an adult in good health.

The chain carries TRBV11-2 and TRBJ1-4; 10 nucleotides line up with TRBD1. The CDR3 extends over 15 amino acids. With V trimmed by 5 bases and J by 6 bases, 6 bases remained unmatched. Germline V lookup: CDR1 SGHAT, CDR2 FQNNGV. The CDR3 nucleotides are TGTGCCAGCAGCCAGGCCGGGACAGGGGATGAAAAACTGTTTTTT. Its protein is CASSQAGTGDEKLFF.

This rearrangement joins TRBV7-9 to TRBJ1-6; 9 positions match TRBD1. Germline CDR1 is SEHNR and CDR2 is FQNEAQ (reference sequence). Trimming at V came to 5 bases and at J to 7 bases, leaving 9 bases not matched to a gene. The CDR3 has 16 residues. CDR3: CASSPLGDRVNSPLHF. The CDR3, as DNA: TGTGCCAGCAGCCCCCTAGGGGACAGGGTAAATTCACCCCTCCACTTT.

The table lists this clone with a count of one. The chain is built from TRBV2 and TRBJ2-2; the D is unclear. The CDR3 contains 13 residues. The V end lost 5 bases, the J end lost 1 base, and 5 bases lay between the germline ends. Germline V CDR1 and CDR2: SNHLY, FYNNEI. The CDR3 DNA reads TGTGCCAGCAGTCGCCGGAACACCGGGGAGCTGTTTTTT. It translates to CASSRRNTGELFF.

The J gene is TRBJ2-1, the V gene TRBV7-9; TRBD2 matches at 7 bases. The CDR3 covers 13 residues. The germline V gene has CDR1 SEHNR and CDR2 FQNEAQ (reference sequence). The J segment lost 9 bases and the V segment lost 3 bases, leaving 5 bases of the junction unmatched. CDR3: CASSLGGLGEQFF. The CDR3, as DNA: TGTGCCAGCAGCTTGGGGGGGTTAGGTGAGCAGTTCTTC. Full variable domain (rest looked up from reference TRBV7-9 and TRBJ2-1): DTGVSQNPRHKITKRGQNVTFRCDPISEHNRLYWYRQTLGQGPEFLTYFQNEAQLEKSRLLSDRFSAERPKGSFSTLEIQRTEQGDSAMYLCASSLGGLGEQFFGPGTRLTVL.

The gene calls are TRBV3-1 (or the pseudogene TRBV3-2) and TRBJ1-1, with D perhaps TRBD1 (6 bases). CDR3 length: 14 residues. Trimming took 0 bases from V and 5 from J, leaving 10 bases between them. Germline loops: CDR1 LGHDT, CDR2 YNNKEL (reference sequence). The CDR3 DNA reads as TGTGCCAGCAGCCAAGATAGGGGGTGGACTGAAGCTTTCTTT. Protein product: CASSQDRGWTEAFF.

The CDR3 sequence: CASSLHSSLYGYTF. The CDR3 DNA follows: TGTGCCAGCAGCTTACACAGTTCGCTCTATGGCTACACCTTC. V usage is TRBV13 and J usage is TRBJ1-2; D remains unclear. CDR3 length: 14 residues. The V end was cut by 2 bases, the J end by 4 bases, with 11 bases between. Germline V gene data show CDR1 as PRHDT and CDR2 as FYEKMQ (reference sequence). The variable domain in full, with the rest retrieved from reference TRBV13 and TRBJ1-2, is AAGVIQSPRHLIKEKRETATLKCYPIPRHDTVYWYQQGPGQDPQFLISFYEKMQSDKGSIPDRFSAQQFSDYHSELNMSSLELGDSALYFCASSLHSSLYGYTFGSGTRLTVV.

In this sample, this clone turned up a few times. The CDR3 region has the DNA TGTGCCACCAGCAGAGATCGGGGGACAGGGATCGAGCAGTACTTC. Translation: CATSRDRGTGIEQYF. The chain has TRBV15 and TRBJ2-7; 9 bases fit TRBD1. The ends lost 0 bases at V and 6 bases at J; junction bases unmatched: 6. The CDR3 has 15 residues. CDR1 and CDR2 from the germline V gene are LNHNV and YYDKDF (reference sequence).

The V and J genes are TRBV25-1 and TRBJ2-2; tentatively, D is TRBD1 (5 bases). Looked up from germline, CDR1 is MGHDK and CDR2 is SYGVNS. The ends were cut back, 6 bases at V and 0 bases at J, with 8 bases in the middle. The CDR3 has 14 amino acids. CDR3 protein: CASRQGTNTGELFF. CDR3 in DNA: TGTGCCAGCAGGCAGGGAACGAACACCGGGGAGCTGTTTTTT.

The genes are TRBV4-1 and TRBJ1-1; D uncertain. Germline CDR1 reads MGHRA; CDR2 reads YSYEKL. The CDR3 totals 14 residues. V lost 3 bases to trimming and J lost 5 bases, with 13 bases between them. As DNA, the CDR3 is TGCGCCAGCAGCCATTGGGCCCGAGAGACTGAAGCTTTCTTT. Translated, it gives CASSHWARETEAFF.

The gene calls are TRBV4-1 and TRBJ1-3; D is perhaps TRBD1 (5 bases). Germline-derived CDR1 and CDR2 are MGHRA and YSYEKL. V gave up 5 bases and J gave up 0 bases, with 11 bases separating them. The CDR3 is made up of 15 amino acids. DNA of the CDR3: TGCGCCAGCAGCTTCGGACATAGCTCTGGAAACACCATATATTTT. This sequence encodes CASSFGHSSGNTIYF.

The chain links TRBV5-4 to TRBJ2-7; the D is unclear. The germline V and J ends were trimmed by 0 bases and 1 base, with 5 bases remaining between them. In germline, CDR1 is SGHNT, CDR2 YYREEE (reference sequence). The CDR3 is 13 amino acids. The CDR3 sequence is CASSLESSYEQYF. The CDR3 bases are TGTGCCAGCAGCTTGGAATCTTCCTACGAGCAGTACTTC.

The rearrangement links TRBV19 to TRBJ1-2; no reliable D call. This CDR3 region has 13 residues. V was cut by 3 bases and J by 3 bases, with 8 bases left in between. Looked up from germline, CDR1 is LNHDA and CDR2 is SQIVND (reference sequence). The CDR3 coding sequence is TGTGCCAGTAGTATCAGGCAGGACTATGGCTACACCTTC. Its translation: CASSIRQDYGYTF.

This clone was seen just once. The chain is built from TRBV18 and TRBJ1-4; 10 nucleotides align to TRBD1. Germline CDR1 is KGHSH and CDR2 is LQKENI. The CDR3 has 19 residues. Trimming at V came to 2 bases and at J to 7 bases, leaving 16 bases not matched to a gene. The CDR3 loop reads CASSPAVDRGNRAAEKLFF. The CDR3 nucleotides read TGTGCCAGCTCACCAGCTGTGGACAGGGGGAATCGGGCTGCTGAAAAACTGTTTTTT.

The chain is built from TRBV10-2 and TRBJ1-1; D is possibly TRBD1 (6 bases). Germline V gives CDR1 WSHSY, CDR2 SAAADI. The CDR3 is made up of 16 amino acids. V lost 0 bases and J 6 bases, leaving 17 bases between the germline ends. Written as DNA, the CDR3 is TGCGCCAGCAGTGAGTCGCGGGGCGCAAAGGGGGCTGAAGCTTTCTTT. It yields the protein CASSESRGAKGAEAFF.

This clone was recorded once. The chain links TRBV5-1 to TRBJ2-5; 7 bases align to TRBD2. Losses at the gene ends were 4 bases for V and 1 base for J; bases not matched to a gene: 4. The CDR3 sequence is 14 residues long. CDR1 and CDR2 from the germline V gene are SGHRS and YFSETQ. The CDR3 region has the DNA TGCGCCAGCAGCGAACTAGCGACCCAAGAGACCCAGTACTTC. Translating gives CASSELATQETQYF.

The gene calls are TRBV6-4 and TRBJ2-2; 9 bases match TRBD1. Germline CDR1 MRHNA, CDR2 SNTAGT. V lost 5 bases and J lost 1; bases outside the gene matches: 2. The CDR3 runs 15 residues. CDR3 amino acids: CASSPGQGNTGELFF. The CDR3 nucleotides are TGTGCCAGCAGTCCGGGACAGGGGAACACCGGGGAGCTGTTTTTT.

The chain uses TRBV4-1 and TRBJ1-1, with a weak D call TRBD1 (6 bases). Trimming stripped 3 bases from V and 4 bases from J, with 12 bases between. The CDR3 contains 14 residues. Looked up from germline, CDR1 is MGHRA and CDR2 is YSYEKL. This chain's CDR3 is CASSHLQGSTEAFF. The CDR3 bases are TGCGCCAGCAGCCATTTACAGGGCAGCACTGAAGCTTTCTTT.